This paragraph covers one TCR beta chain sequence. This sample was taken from a study of CD8+CD57+ T cells in acquired aplastic anemia. Selection for sequencing was limited to patients who had shown CD8+CD57+ cell expansion by flow cytometry. No patient had been given any therapy when blood was sampled. Genomic DNA was employed as the template in profiling TCR beta VDJ and CDR3. TCRdb recomputed calls from the reads with MiXCR, one row per CDR3 protein. The sample yields hundreds of thousands of distinct CDR3 sequences, around 30% seen once. This receptor was taken from a human donor with aplastic anemia. Sequenced material: sorted CD4+, CD8+, or CD8+CD57+ T cells (not recorded which) from PBMCs.

The CDR3: CASSVAPSGIPSTDTQYF. In DNA form, the CDR3 reads TGTGCCAGCAGCGTAGCGCCGAGCGGGATCCCTAGCACAGATACGCAGTATTTT. The chain combines TRBV9 with TRBJ2-3; 7 nucleotides match TRBD2. Germline CDR1 reads SGDLS; CDR2 reads YYNGEE. The CDR3 covers 18 residues. Trimming removed 0 bases from V and 0 bases from J; junction bases left unmatched: 10.